This T cell receptor (beta chain) was identified in a study of patients and donors after allogeneic stem cell transplantation. TCRdb recomputed calls from the RT-PCR reads with MiXCR, one row per CDR3 protein. The profile shows roughly 940,000 distinct CDR3 sequences, more than 15% of them singletons. Germline V CDR1 and CDR2: SGDLS, YYNGEE. The CDR3 totals 13 residues. The germline V and J ends were trimmed by 0 bases and 3 bases, with 4 bases remaining between them. In its sample, this clonotype was seen a few times. The clonotype was recovered from a human donor who was either an allogeneic HSCT recipient or a stem cell or donor lymphocyte infusion donor (not recorded which). It is not recorded whose cells these are; they may come from a transplant donor. The V and J genes are TRBV9 and TRBJ2-1; no definite D call. Source material: blood, either unsorted or a sorted T cell fraction (not recorded which). CDR3 sequence: CASSVANYNEQFF. In DNA, the CDR3 is TGTGCCAGCAGCGTAGCTAACTACAATGAGCAGTTCTTC.